This T cell receptor (beta chain) stems from a study of STAT3 mutations in large granular lymphocyte leukemia. Study-wide results and caveats: Every T-LGLL patient had at least one immunodominant TCRbeta clonotype. In several patients, dominant TCR clone burden exceeded STAT3 mutant burden, suggesting STAT3 mutation arose secondarily. Samples missed the first appearance of the clone.

This clone is labeled as large. Its target is not known. Trimming pared 4 bases from V and 8 bases from J, leaving 11 bases between. Per the germline V gene, CDR1 is LNHNV and CDR2 is YYDKDF (reference sequence). This CDR3 region has 13 residues. Assay: immunoSEQ multiplex PCR; the TCRdb copy retains only in-frame clones and omits some. The sample lists more than 1,100 clones, roughly 55% occurring once. This chain connects TRBV15 to TRBJ1-4; possible D gene TRBD1, 5 bases. The sequence derives from a man in his sixties with T-cell large granular lymphocyte leukemia. Some clones in this sample may be carry-over from other donors' samples. The sequenced material came from peripheral blood mononuclear cells. CDR3 sequence reads: CATSTEGREKLFF. The CDR3 nucleotides are TGTGCCACCAGCACCGAGGGGCGCGAAAAACTGTTTTTT.